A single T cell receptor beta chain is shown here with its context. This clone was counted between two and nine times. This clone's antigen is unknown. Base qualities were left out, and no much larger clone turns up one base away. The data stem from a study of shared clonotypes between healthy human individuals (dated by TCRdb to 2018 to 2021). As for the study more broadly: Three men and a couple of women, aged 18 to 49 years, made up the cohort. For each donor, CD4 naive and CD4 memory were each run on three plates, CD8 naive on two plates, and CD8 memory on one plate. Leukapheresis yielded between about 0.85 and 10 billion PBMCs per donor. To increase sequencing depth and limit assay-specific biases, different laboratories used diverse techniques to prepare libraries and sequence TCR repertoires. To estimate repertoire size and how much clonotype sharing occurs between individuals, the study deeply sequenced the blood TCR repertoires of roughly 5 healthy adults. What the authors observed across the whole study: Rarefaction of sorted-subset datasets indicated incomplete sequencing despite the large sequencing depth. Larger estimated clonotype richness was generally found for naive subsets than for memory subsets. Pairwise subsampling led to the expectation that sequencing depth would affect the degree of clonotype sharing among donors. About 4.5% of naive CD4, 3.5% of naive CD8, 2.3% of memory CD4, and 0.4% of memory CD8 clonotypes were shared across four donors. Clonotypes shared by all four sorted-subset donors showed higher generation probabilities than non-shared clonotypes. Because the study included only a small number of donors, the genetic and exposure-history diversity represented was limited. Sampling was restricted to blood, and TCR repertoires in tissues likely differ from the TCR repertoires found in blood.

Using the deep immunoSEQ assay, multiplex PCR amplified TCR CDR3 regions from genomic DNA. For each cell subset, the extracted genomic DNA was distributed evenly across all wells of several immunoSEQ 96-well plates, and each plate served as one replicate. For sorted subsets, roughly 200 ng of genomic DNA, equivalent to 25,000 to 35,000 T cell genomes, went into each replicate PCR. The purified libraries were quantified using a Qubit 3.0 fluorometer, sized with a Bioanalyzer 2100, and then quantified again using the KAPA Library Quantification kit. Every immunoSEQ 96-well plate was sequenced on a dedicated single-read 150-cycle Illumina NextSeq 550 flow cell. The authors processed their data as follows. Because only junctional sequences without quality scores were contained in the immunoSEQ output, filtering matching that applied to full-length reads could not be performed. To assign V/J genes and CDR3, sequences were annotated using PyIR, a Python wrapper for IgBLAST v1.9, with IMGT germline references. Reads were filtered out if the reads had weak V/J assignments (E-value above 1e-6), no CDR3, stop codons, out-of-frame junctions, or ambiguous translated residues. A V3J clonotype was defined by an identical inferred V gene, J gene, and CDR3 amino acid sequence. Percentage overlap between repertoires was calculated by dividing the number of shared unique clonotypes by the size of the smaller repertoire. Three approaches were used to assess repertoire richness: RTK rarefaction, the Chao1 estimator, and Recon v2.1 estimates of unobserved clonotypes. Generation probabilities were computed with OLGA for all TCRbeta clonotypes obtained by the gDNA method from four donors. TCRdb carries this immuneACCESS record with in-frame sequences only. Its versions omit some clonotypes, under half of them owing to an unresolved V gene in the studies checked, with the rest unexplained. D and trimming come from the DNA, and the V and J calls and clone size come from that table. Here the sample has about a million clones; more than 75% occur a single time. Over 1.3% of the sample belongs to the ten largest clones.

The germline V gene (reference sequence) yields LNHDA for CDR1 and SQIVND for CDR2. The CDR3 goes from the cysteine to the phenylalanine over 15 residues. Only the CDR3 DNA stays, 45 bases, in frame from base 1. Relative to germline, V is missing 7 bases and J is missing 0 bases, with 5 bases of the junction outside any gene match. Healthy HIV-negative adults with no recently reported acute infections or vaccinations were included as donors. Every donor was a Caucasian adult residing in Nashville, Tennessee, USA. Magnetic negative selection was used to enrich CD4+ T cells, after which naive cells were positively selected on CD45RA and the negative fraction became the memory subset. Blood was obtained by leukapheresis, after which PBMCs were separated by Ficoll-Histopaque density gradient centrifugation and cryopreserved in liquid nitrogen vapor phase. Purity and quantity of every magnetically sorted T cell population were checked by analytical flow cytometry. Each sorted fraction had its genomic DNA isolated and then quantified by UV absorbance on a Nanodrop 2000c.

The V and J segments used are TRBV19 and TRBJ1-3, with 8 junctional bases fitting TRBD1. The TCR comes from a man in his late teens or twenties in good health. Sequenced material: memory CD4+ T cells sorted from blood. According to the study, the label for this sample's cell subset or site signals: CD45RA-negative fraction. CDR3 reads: CASTDRGSSGNTIYF. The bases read TGTGCCAGTACCGACAGGGGAAGCTCTGGAAACACCATATATTTT.